These 13 T cell receptor beta chains were all obtained from the same sample, sequenced in a study of T cell responses to AZD1222 COVID-19 vaccine. Clones were sequenced by immunoSEQ multiplex PCR, and TCRdb holds only the in-frame ones, with some missing. This sample has 65,000 to 95,000 clones; approximately 83% occur once, and the top ten carry about 9.4%. The sample was peripheral blood, taken 28 days after the second AZD1222 dose. The receptors shown here come from an adult who received the AZD1222 COVID-19 vaccine.

This rearrangement joins TRBV5-1 to TRBJ2-7; 8 positions match TRBD1. Trimming took 4 bases from V and 4 from J; bases not matched to a gene: 28. From germline, CDR1 is SGHRS and CDR2 YFSETQ. This CDR3 has 21 amino acids. The chain's CDR3 is CASSPAGSLGQGARSRYEQYF. Here the CDR3 DNA reads TGCGCCAGCAGCCCCGCGGGGTCGCTCGGGCAGGGGGCAAGATCACGGTACGAGCAGTACTTC. The variable domain in full, completed from reference TRBV5-1 and TRBJ2-7, reads KAGVTQTPRYLIKTRGQQVTLSCSPISGHRSVSWYQQTPGQGLQFLFEYFSETQRNKGNFPGRFSGRQFSNSRSEMNVSTLELGDSALYLCASSPAGSLGQGARSRYEQYFGPGTRLTVT.

The CDR3 DNA is TGTGCCAGCAGCTTATATCCAGGCGCCCATTCACCCCTCCACTTT. It codes for CASSLYPGAHSPLHF. The chain employs TRBV7-3 and TRBJ1-6; D unclear. V was clipped by 2 bases and J by 8 bases, with 13 bases between them. Germline CDR1 reads SGHTA; CDR2 reads FQGTGA. The CDR3 runs 15 residues. Full variable domain (remainder filled in from reference TRBV7-3 and TRBJ1-6): GAGVSQTPSNKVTEKGKYVELRCDPISGHTALYWYRQSLGQGPEFLIYFQGTGAADDSGLPNDRFFAVRPEGSVSTLKIQRTERGDSAVYLCASSLYPGAHSPLHFGNGTRLTVT.

The CDR3 spells CASSWGQGGNQPQHF. CDR3 bases: TGTGCCAGCAGTTGGGGACAGGGTGGCAATCAGCCCCAGCATTTT. The chain uses TRBV28 and TRBJ1-5, with 9 bases identical to TRBD1. This CDR3 is built from 15 residues. Looked up from germline, CDR1 is MDHEN and CDR2 is SYDVKM. After removal of 4 bases from V and 2 bases from J, the junction contained 3 bases not matched to a gene.

The gene calls are TRBV7-3 and TRBJ2-7; perhaps TRBD1 as D (5 bases). Trimming took 0 bases from V and 4 from J, leaving 16 bases between them. This CDR3 is 16 amino acids long. The germline gives CDR1 SGHTA, CDR2 FQGTGA. CDR3 in DNA: TGTGCCAGCAGCTTAACGGGGCCCCCGTCCGTTTACGAGCAGTACTTC. This sequence encodes CASSLTGPPSVYEQYF.

This clone appeared a single time. The chain links TRBV7-9 to TRBJ2-7, with 8 bases aligning to TRBD1. The CDR3 extends over 16 amino acids. Germline-derived CDR1 and CDR2 are SEHNR and FQNEAQ (reference sequence). V shed 0 bases and J 2 bases; nucleotides not matched to a gene: 6. CDR3 sequence (DNA): TGTGCCAGCAGCTTAGCCCCTGGACAGGGCACCTACGAGCAGTACTTC. Encoded protein: CASSLAPGQGTYEQYF.

Details on this clone: This specimen includes other DNA sequences encoding the same CDR3. The chain links TRBV29-1 to TRBJ1-3; no reliable D call. Deletions cut 4 bases from V and 0 bases from J, with 1 base between. Germline assignment: CDR1 SQVTM and CDR2 ANQGSEA. The CDR3 covers 11 residues. The DNA for the CDR3 is TGCAGCGTTGGCTCTGGAAACACCATATATTTT. Translation: CSVGSGNTIYF.

This chain links TRBV19 with TRBJ2-1; possibly TRBD2 for D (5 bases). V lost 3 bases and J lost 9, with 18 bases in between. The CDR3 sequence is 15 residues long. Germline V CDR1 and CDR2: LNHDA, SQIVND (reference sequence). Here the CDR3 reads CASSIVVGVEGEQFF. The CDR3 DNA is TGTGCCAGTAGTATCGTCGTCGGGGTTGAGGGTGAGCAGTTCTTC.

This chain links TRBV7-3 with TRBJ1-1; tentative D call: TRBD1 (6 bases). Germline V CDR1 and CDR2: SGHTA, FQGTGA. The CDR3 runs 13 residues. Trimming pared 5 bases from V and 3 bases from J, leaving 10 bases between. CDR3 nucleotides: TGTGCCAGCAGCCAACAGGGTTACACTGAAGCTTTCTTT. It encodes CASSQQGYTEAFF. Combining the CDR3 with reference TRBV7-3 and TRBJ1-1 gives the whole variable domain GAGVSQTPSNKVTEKGKYVELRCDPISGHTALYWYRQSLGQGPEFLIYFQGTGAADDSGLPNDRFFAVRPEGSVSTLKIQRTERGDSAVYLCASSQQGYTEAFFGQGTRLTVV.

V and J are TRBV5-6 and TRBJ2-3; tentative D call: TRBD2 (6 bases). The V gene's germline CDR1 is SGHDT and CDR2 YYEEEE. V was shortened by 3 bases and J by 2 bases, with 13 bases between the two germline ends. The CDR3 sequence is 15 residues long. CDR3 bases: TGTGCCAGCAGCTGGGGGGACTCGGTCACAGATACGCAGTATTTT. Its protein is CASSWGDSVTDTQYF.

The chain has TRBV14 and TRBJ2-3, with a tentative D call TRBD2 (5 bases). CDR3 length: 14 amino acids. V was trimmed by 2 bases and J by 5 bases, leaving 11 bases between them. Germline CDR1 is SGHDN and CDR2 is FVKESK. CDR3 bases: TGTGCCAGCAGCCAAAGGAGGACTCGAGATACGCAGTATTTT. This codes for CASSQRRTRDTQYF. Supplemented by reference TRBV14 and TRBJ2-3, the full variable domain reads EAGVTQFPSHSVIEKGQTVTLRCDPISGHDNLYWYRRVMGKEIKFLLHFVKESKQDESGMPNNRFLAERTGGTYSTLKVQPAELEDSGVYFCASSQRRTRDTQYFGPGTRLTVL.

The genes are TRBV21-1 and TRBJ2-7; the table assigns TRBD1, which was not confirmed against the DNA. TRBV21-1 has pseudogene status. The CDR3 extends over 16 amino acids. CDR3 protein: CASSSPDRDNSYEQYF. The CDR3 DNA follows: TGTGCCAGCAGCTCTCCGGACAGGGACAACTCCTACGAGCAGTACTTC.

This rearrangement joins TRBV22-1 to TRBJ2-6; the listed D gene, TRBD2, was not tested against the DNA. TRBV22-1 is termed a pseudogene. The CDR3 is 18 residues long. The CDR3 DNA sequence: TGTCCTGGGAGAATGCACAGAAAGCGAACAAAGTCGGGAAACGTCCTGACTTTC. This codes for CPGRMHRKRTKSGNVLTF.

This clone was detected a few times. The V call is TRBV2, the J call TRBJ1-5; unclear D gene. This CDR3 has 15 amino acids. V was pared by 2 bases and J by 1 base, with 9 bases between. Per germline, CDR1 SNHLY and CDR2 FYNNEI. The CDR3 DNA sequence: TGTGCCAGCAGTGAACAGGTTAACAGCAATCAGCCCCAGCATTTT. Its translation is CASSEQVNSNQPQHF.